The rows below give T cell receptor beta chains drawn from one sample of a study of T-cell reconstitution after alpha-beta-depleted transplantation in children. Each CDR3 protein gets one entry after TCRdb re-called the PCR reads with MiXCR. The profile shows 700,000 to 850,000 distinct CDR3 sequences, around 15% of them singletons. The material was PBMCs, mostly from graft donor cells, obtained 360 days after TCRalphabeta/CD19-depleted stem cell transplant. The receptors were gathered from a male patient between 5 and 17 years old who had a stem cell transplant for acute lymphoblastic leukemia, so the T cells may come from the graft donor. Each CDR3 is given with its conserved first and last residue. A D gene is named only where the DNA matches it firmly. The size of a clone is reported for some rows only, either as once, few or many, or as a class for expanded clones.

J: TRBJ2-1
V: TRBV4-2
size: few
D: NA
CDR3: CASSQVNYNEQFF

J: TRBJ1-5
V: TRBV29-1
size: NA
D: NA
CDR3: CSVGLADQPQHF

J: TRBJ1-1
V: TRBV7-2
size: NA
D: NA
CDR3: CASSLGSQTNTEAFF

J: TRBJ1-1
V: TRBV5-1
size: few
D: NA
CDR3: CASTYQPGNTEAFF

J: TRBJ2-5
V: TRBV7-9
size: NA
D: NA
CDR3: CASSSTRGRTPETQYF

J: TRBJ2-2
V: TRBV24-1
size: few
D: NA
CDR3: CATSDFGSGELFF

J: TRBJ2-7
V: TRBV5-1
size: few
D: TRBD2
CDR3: CASSLYLREKGYEQYF

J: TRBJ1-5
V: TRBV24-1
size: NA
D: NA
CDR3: CATSGVSAGQPQHF

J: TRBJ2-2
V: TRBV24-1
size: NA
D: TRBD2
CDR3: CATSGGSPTGELFF

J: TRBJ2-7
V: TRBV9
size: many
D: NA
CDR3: CASSTGSSYEQYF

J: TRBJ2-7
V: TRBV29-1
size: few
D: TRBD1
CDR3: CSVADRGSYEQYF

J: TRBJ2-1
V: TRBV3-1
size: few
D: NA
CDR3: CASSQDRLTSSYNEQFF

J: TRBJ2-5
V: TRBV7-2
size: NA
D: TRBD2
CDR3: CASSARLAGPSKTQYF

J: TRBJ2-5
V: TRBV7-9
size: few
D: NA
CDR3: CASSVNGRTGETQYF

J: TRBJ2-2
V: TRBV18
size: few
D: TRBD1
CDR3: CASSPRSTGGNTGELFF

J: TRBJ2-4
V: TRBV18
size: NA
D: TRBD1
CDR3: CASSSDRVRNIQYF

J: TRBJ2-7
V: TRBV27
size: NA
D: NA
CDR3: CASKPQLGRTYEQYF

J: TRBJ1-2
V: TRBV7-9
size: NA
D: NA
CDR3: CASSSILAQGLGYTF

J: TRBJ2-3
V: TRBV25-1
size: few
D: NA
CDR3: CASSEYRGNTDTQYF

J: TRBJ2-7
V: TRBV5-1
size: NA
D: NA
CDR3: CASQRTVGGNAYEQYF

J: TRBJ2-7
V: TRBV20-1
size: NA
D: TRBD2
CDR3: CSARWGLATGSSYEQYF

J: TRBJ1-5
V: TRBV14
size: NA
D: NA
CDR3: CASSQGINQPQHF

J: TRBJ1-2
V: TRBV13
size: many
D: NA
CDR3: CASSSILSNYGYTF

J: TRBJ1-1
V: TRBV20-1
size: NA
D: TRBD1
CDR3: CSARPRGRTEAFF

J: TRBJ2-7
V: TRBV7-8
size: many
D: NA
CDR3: CASSLGGFQLYEQYF

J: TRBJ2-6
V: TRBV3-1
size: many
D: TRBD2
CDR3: CASSHPPSGLASGANVLTF

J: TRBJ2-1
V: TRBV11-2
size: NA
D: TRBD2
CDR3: CASSLVVASGRAWNEQFF

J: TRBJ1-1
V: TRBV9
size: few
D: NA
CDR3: CASSFFAPGNTEAFF

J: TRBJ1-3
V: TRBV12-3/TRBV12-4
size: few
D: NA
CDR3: CASSLARAGNTIYF

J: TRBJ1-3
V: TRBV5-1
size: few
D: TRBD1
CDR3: CASSFGTDNGNTIYF

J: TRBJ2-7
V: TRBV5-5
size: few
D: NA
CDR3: CASSPTGNSDEQYF

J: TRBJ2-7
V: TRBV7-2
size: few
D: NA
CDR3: CASSLVDGPYEQYF

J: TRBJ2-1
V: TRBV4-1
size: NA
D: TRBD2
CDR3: CASSHRLTASGDRYNEQFF

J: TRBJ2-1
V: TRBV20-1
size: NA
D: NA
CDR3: CSARDFFRYNEQFF

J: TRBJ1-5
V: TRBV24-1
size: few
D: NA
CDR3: CATSYLGVLYGSRADQPQHF

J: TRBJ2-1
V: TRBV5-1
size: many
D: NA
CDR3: CASRALVAYNEQFF

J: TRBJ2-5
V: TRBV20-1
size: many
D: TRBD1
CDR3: CSASQTLQGGTQYF

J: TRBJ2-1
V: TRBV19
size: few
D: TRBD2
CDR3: CASSKLAGVVYNEQFF

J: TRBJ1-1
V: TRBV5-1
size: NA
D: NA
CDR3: CASSLLLGETEAFF

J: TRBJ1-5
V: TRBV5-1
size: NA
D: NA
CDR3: CASSWTPNQPQHF